The 15 T cell receptor beta chains presented below share a single source sample, sequenced in a study of vaccination and CD4 T cells after COVID-19. Cultured CD4+ T cell DNA was sequenced using the Oncomine TCR Beta short-read assay. MiXCR, applied by TCRdb to the PCR reads, yields one record per CDR3 protein. The table records about 30,000 distinct CDR3 sequences, 35% to 40% of them present only once. Which antigens these TCRs recognize remains unknown. The sample's time point: late sampling 161 to 241 days after vaccination in three convalescent patients. Treatment indicated: approximately nine-day PBMC culture with coronavirus spike peptide pools or control peptides (ViraFEST assay). The material was CD4+ T cells from blood, cultured in vitro, obtained about 7 months after SARS-CoV-2 vaccination. The receptors derive from a human donor who had recovered from COVID-19.

As DNA, the CDR3 is TGTGCCAGCAGTTTATGGCGGGGTATCGATACGCAGTATTTT. Encoded protein: CASSLWRGIDTQYF. The chain links TRBV28 to TRBJ2-3; tentatively, D is TRBD2 (6 bases). Germline V gene lookup returns CDR1 MDHEN and CDR2 SYDVKM. The germline V and J ends were trimmed by 0 bases and 6 bases, with 10 bases remaining between them. The CDR3 is 14 residues long.

V and J are TRBV7-2 and TRBJ2-1; possibly TRBD1 or TRBD2 for D (5 bases each). The V gene's germline CDR1 is SGHTA and CDR2 FQGNSA. The V end was cut by 5 bases, the J end by 11 bases, with 13 bases between. The length of the CDR3 is 12 residues. CDR3 sequence reads: CASSRLGGQQFF. CDR3 in DNA: TGTGCCAGCAGCCGACTTGGGGGACAGCAGTTCTTC.

V usage is TRBV6-5 and J usage is TRBJ2-7; 14 bases fit TRBD2. Germline assignment: CDR1 MNHEY and CDR2 SVGAGI. The CDR3 runs to 18 residues. V was clipped by 0 bases and J by 0 bases; unmatched bases: 4. The CDR3 here is CASSYSPGLAGGSYEQYF. As DNA, the CDR3 is TGTGCCAGCAGTTACTCGCCAGGACTAGCGGGAGGCTCCTACGAGCAGTACTTC.

This clonotype was seen only a few times. The chain uses TRBV6-1 and TRBJ2-1, with 11 nucleotides matching TRBD2. The CDR3 extends over 13 amino acids. With 11 bases clipped from V and 10 bases from J, the junction kept 10 bases outside the gene matches. CDR1 and CDR2 (germline): MNHNS, SASEGT. The CDR3 region has the DNA TGTGCCGTAACCGGGACTAGCGGCGCCGAGCAGTTCTTC. Protein: CAVTGTSGAEQFF.

By its share, this clonotype is medium-sized. A read error may account for a junction end that differs from germline. The V gene is TRBV20-1, the J gene TRBJ2-3, with TRBD1 as a possible D gene (5 bases). The germline V gene has CDR1 DFQATT and CDR2 SNEGSKA (reference sequence). The CDR3 runs to 12 residues. The CDR3 loop reads CSARVGLDTQYF. The CDR3 DNA reads as TGCAGTGCCAGAGTGGGGCTAGATACGCAGTATTTT.

The V gene is TRBV20-1, the J gene TRBJ2-5, with D possibly TRBD1 on 5 matching bases. CDR3 length equals 14 residues. Germline loops: CDR1 DFQATT, CDR2 SNEGSKA (reference sequence). Trimming took 4 bases from V and 1 from J, leaving 13 bases between them. In DNA form, the CDR3 reads TGCAGTGCTACTCCGACAGTTATCCAAGAGACCCAGTACTTC. Its translation is CSATPTVIQETQYF.

The CDR3 region is CASSSGSNSPLHF. Written as DNA, the CDR3 is TGTGCCAGCAGCTCAGGGAGCAATTCACCCCTCCACTTT. This chain links TRBV7-3 with TRBJ1-6; D is possibly TRBD1 (5 bases). V dropped 4 bases and J dropped 7 bases, with 8 bases sitting between them. In germline, CDR1 is SGHTA, CDR2 FQGTGA. The CDR3 sequence is 13 residues long.

The gene calls are TRBV29-1 and TRBJ2-7; 7 bases map to TRBD2. Germline V gives CDR1 SQVTM, CDR2 ANQGSEA. The trim removed 7 bases at V and 0 bases at J, leaving 9 bases unmatched. The CDR3 covers 14 residues. CDR3 nucleotide sequence: TGCAGCGCATCGCGGGGGTCCCACTCCTACGAGCAGTACTTC. As protein: CSASRGSHSYEQYF.

The rearrangement uses TRBV20-1 and TRBJ2-5; 9 positions match TRBD2. V lost 0 bases to trimming and J lost 2 bases; unmatched junction nucleotides: 10. The length of the CDR3 is 17 residues. CDR1 and CDR2 (germline): DFQATT, SNEGSKA (reference sequence). In DNA form, the CDR3 reads TGCAGTGCTAGAGAGTACCGGAGACTAGCGGTTCAAGAGACCCAGTACTTC. Its protein product is CSAREYRRLAVQETQYF.

This chain joins TRBV28 and TRBJ2-1; the match to TRBD1 covers 9 bases. From germline, CDR1 is MDHEN and CDR2 SYDVKM. The J segment lost 5 bases and the V segment lost 4 bases, leaving 3 bases of the junction unmatched. The CDR3 runs to 14 residues. CDR3 residues: CASSSRTGDNEQFF. The CDR3 DNA follows: TGTGCCAGCAGTTCCCGGACAGGGGACAATGAGCAGTTCTTC.

The chain joins TRBV28 to TRBJ1-2; possibly TRBD1 for D (5 bases). V lost 7 bases to trimming and J lost 1 base, with 22 bases between them. The CDR3 consists of 17 residues. Germline V lookup: CDR1 MDHEN, CDR2 SYDVKM. CDR3 in amino acids: CASTRRDGGSFNYGYTF. The CDR3, as DNA: TGTGCCAGCACCCGCCGGGACGGAGGATCTTTTAACTATGGCTACACCTTC.

The chain links TRBV7-3 to TRBJ2-1, with TRBD2 matching over 13 bases. V was pared by 5 bases and J by 5 bases, with 6 bases of the junction left unmatched. Looked up from germline, CDR1 is SGHTA and CDR2 is FQGTGA. This CDR3 is built from 16 residues. The CDR3 DNA sequence: TGTGCCAGCAGCCGCGAAGGACTAGCGGGAGACAATGAGCAGTTCTTC. This sequence encodes CASSREGLAGDNEQFF.

This chain connects TRBV6-2 or TRBV6-3 to TRBJ2-7; TRBD1 is a possible D gene (6 bases). Trimming left V 7 bases short and J 0 bases short, with 16 bases between. This CDR3 contains 15 residues. The germline CDR1 and CDR2 sequences are MNHEY and SVGEGT. The CDR3 sequence is CASNSAGASSYEQYF. CDR3 nucleotide sequence: TGTGCCAGCAACTCCGCAGGGGCGAGCTCCTACGAGCAGTACTTC.

The chain links TRBV6-5 to TRBJ2-1, with TRBD2 matching 10 bases. Per the germline V gene, CDR1 is MNHEY and CDR2 is SVGAGI. V shed 2 bases and J 8 bases; nucleotides not matched to a gene: 15. There are 18 residues in the CDR3. The CDR3 spells CASSYAGLSGRAGDEQFF. As DNA, the CDR3 is TGTGCCAGCAGTTACGCGGGGTTAAGCGGGAGGGCCGGGGATGAGCAGTTCTTC.

This clonotype was recorded a few times. This sequence joins TRBV4-1 and TRBJ2-2; possibly TRBD1 or TRBD2 for D (5 bases each). CDR3 length: 17 residues. V was clipped by 3 bases and J by 2 bases, with 16 bases between them. Looked up from germline, CDR1 is MGHRA and CDR2 is YSYEKL. The CDR3 here is CASSQLVGTLNTGELFF. In DNA, the CDR3 is TGCGCCAGCAGCCAGCTCGTTGGGACGCTTAACACCGGGGAGCTGTTTTTT.